The T cell receptor beta chain under discussion was sequenced for a study of OX40 agonist ivuxolimab in advanced cancers. A word on this clone: Its matching antigen is unknown.

Some clones are missing from TCRdb's copy, which holds only in-frame ones; the method was immunoSEQ multiplex PCR. The sample comprises about 16,000 clones, around 90% of which are singletons, and approximately 29% rests with the top ten. The CDR3 is made up of 15 amino acids. From germline, CDR1 is MNHNS and CDR2 SASEGT. The germline V and J ends were trimmed by 6 bases and 0 bases, with 15 bases remaining between them. The study, taken as a whole, reports: The CD4+ and CD8+ T cells in the blood had expanded clonally by week 6 at 0.1 to 3.0 mg/kg. Researchers report that CD8+ T cells had, on average, more expanded clones than CD4+. Expanded peripheral T-cell antigen specificity went undetermined.

The material sequenced was CD4+ or CD8+ T cells sorted from blood, taken in a trial of the OX40 agonist ivuxolimab. The chain recombines TRBV6-1 with TRBJ2-7; D is perhaps TRBD1 (5 bases). The source of this sequence is an adult with an advanced solid tumor such as melanoma, head and neck, liver or kidney cancer. The DNA of the CDR3 is TGTGCCAGCAGGACCAGGGTGCGGAACTCCTACGAGCAGTACTTC. Translated, it gives CASRTRVRNSYEQYF.